Each of the 29 T cell receptor beta chains below was sequenced from the same sample in a study of control samples from healthy donors and cancer patients. Method: immunoSEQ multiplex PCR; TCRdb's copy keeps in-frame clones and lacks some. The table records around 250,000 clones, 82% of them present only once. Sequencing was performed on PBMCs. The source of these receptors is an older woman with lung cancer.

This sequence joins TRBV6-5 and TRBJ1-2; D gene ambiguous. With 0 bases removed from V and 7 bases from J, the gap between germline ends came to 15 bases. This CDR3 contains 15 residues. Per germline, CDR1 MNHEY and CDR2 SVGAGI. The CDR3 spells CASSYSSWSVGGYTF. CDR3 in DNA: TGTGCCAGCAGTTACTCGAGTTGGTCAGTTGGTGGCTACACCTTC.

The CDR3 sequence: CASSEGDTEAFF. CDR3 DNA sequence: TGCGCCAGCAGCGAAGGGGATACTGAAGCTTTCTTT. V is TRBV5-1 and J is TRBJ1-1; TRBD1 is a possible D gene (5 bases). The CDR3 extends over 12 amino acids. Germline CDR1 is SGHRS and CDR2 is YFSETQ. V was pared by 4 bases and J by 5 bases, with 9 bases between.

The chain combines TRBV2 with TRBJ2-2; 10 bases fit TRBD2. Germline V gene sequence: CDR1 SNHLY, CDR2 FYNNEI. The CDR3 runs 15 residues. Trimming at V came to 4 bases and at J to 4 bases, leaving 3 bases not matched to a gene. CDR3 in amino acids: CASSGTSGPTGELFF. CDR3 sequence (DNA): TGTGCCAGCAGTGGGACTAGCGGACCCACCGGGGAGCTGTTTTTT.

This rearrangement joins TRBV29-1 to TRBJ2-1, with 7 bases fitting TRBD1. There are 13 residues in the CDR3. J gave up 4 bases and V 7 bases, and 7 bases lay outside the gene matches. The V gene's germline CDR1 is SQVTM and CDR2 ANQGSEA. This chain's CDR3 is CSASQDRYNEQFF. CDR3 bases: TGCAGCGCCTCCCAGGACAGGTACAATGAGCAGTTCTTC.

The chain is built from TRBV3-1 (or the pseudogene TRBV3-2) and TRBJ2-2; possible D gene TRBD2, 5 bases. The CDR3 covers 16 residues. Trimming left V 1 base short and J 5 bases short, with 14 bases between. Per germline, CDR1 LGHDT and CDR2 YNNKEL (reference sequence). The CDR3 is CASSQASRVGTGELFF. CDR3 bases: TGTGCCAGCAGCCAAGCCTCGCGGGTAGGGACCGGGGAGCTGTTTTTT.

V usage is TRBV28 and J usage is TRBJ1-4; the D is unclear. There are 12 residues in the CDR3. Germline V gene data show CDR1 as MDHEN and CDR2 as SYDVKM. Trimming took off 6 bases at V and 5 bases at J, with 7 bases between the two ends. CDR3 loop: CASRDRNEKLFF. The CDR3 nucleotides read TGTGCCAGCAGGGATCGAAATGAAAAACTGTTTTTT.

The CDR3 DNA sequence: TGTGCCAGCAGCTTTTGGATTTCCCACGATTCACCCCTCCACTTT. It translates to CASSFWISHDSPLHF. J is TRBJ1-6 and V is TRBV5-5; unclear D gene. Germline lookup yields CDR1 SGHKS and CDR2 YYEKEE (reference sequence). V shed 2 bases and J shed 8 bases, with 14 bases lying between them. This CDR3 has 15 amino acids.

V is TRBV27 and J is TRBJ1-5; 10 bases line up with TRBD1. V lost 6 bases, J lost 6 bases, and 8 bases stayed unmatched. The length of the CDR3 is 15 residues. CDR1 and CDR2 from the germline V gene are MNHEY and SMNVEV (reference sequence). CDR3 residues: CASSPGQGTSQPQHF. As DNA, the CDR3 is TGTGCCAGCAGCCCGGGACAGGGGACGAGTCAGCCCCAGCATTTT.

The rearrangement joins TRBV7-8 to TRBJ1-4, with 7 bases lining up with TRBD1. CDR3 length: 17 residues. V was pared by 2 bases and J by 0 bases, with 6 bases of the junction left unmatched. From germline, CDR1 is SGHVS and CDR2 FQNEAQ. The chain's CDR3 is CASSLFLGGATNEKLFF. CDR3 nucleotides: TGTGCCAGCAGCTTATTTCTAGGGGGCGCAACTAATGAAAAACTGTTTTTT.

This clone was counted once. The genes are TRBV10-3 and TRBJ2-5; 8 bases agree with TRBD2. The CDR3 loop spans 14 amino acids. Looked up from germline, CDR1 is ENHRY and CDR2 is SYGVKD. V trimming: 2 bases; J trimming: 2 bases; junction bases outside the gene matches: 1. The CDR3 loop is CAISEASGQETQYF. DNA of the CDR3: TGTGCCATCAGTGAGGCTAGCGGGCAAGAGACCCAGTACTTC.

This rearrangement joins TRBV9 to TRBJ2-2, with D perhaps TRBD2 (6 bases). The V gene's germline CDR1 is SGDLS and CDR2 YYNGEE. CDR3 length: 14 residues. V gave up 5 bases and J gave up 2 bases, with 10 bases separating them. This chain's CDR3 is CASSRTTNTGELFF. Written as DNA, the CDR3 is TGTGCCAGCAGTAGGACTACTAACACCGGGGAGCTGTTTTTT. Filled out from reference TRBV9 and TRBJ2-2, the complete variable domain reads DSGVTQTPKHLITATGQRVTLRCSPRSGDLSVYWYQQSLDQGLQFLIQYYNGEERAKGNILERFSAQQFPDLHSELNLSSLELGDSALYFCASSRTTNTGELFFGEGSRLTVL.

This CDR3 reads CATSDSSRGGNQPQHF. CDR3 bases: TGTGCCACCAGTGATTCTAGCAGGGGTGGCAATCAGCCCCAGCATTTT. The V call is TRBV24-1, the J call TRBJ1-5, with D perhaps matching TRBD1 (6 bases). This CDR3 contains 16 residues. Trimming took off 2 bases at V and 2 bases at J, with 12 bases between the two ends. Germline V gene data show CDR1 as KGHDR and CDR2 as SFDVKD.

This chain uses TRBV9 with TRBJ2-2, with 10 bases fitting TRBD2. CDR1 is SGDLS and CDR2 is YYNGEE in the germline V gene. The CDR3 is 17 amino acids. V lost 0 bases to trimming and J lost 1 base; unmatched junction nucleotides: 3. The CDR3 region is CASSVGASGRNTGELFF. In nucleotides, the CDR3 is TGTGCCAGCAGCGTAGGGGCTAGCGGGAGGAACACCGGGGAGCTGTTTTTT.

J is TRBJ2-1 and V is TRBV18; TRBD2 matches at 13 bases. Trimming took 4 bases from V and 4 from J; bases not matched to a gene: 13. The germline V gene has CDR1 KGHSH and CDR2 LQKENI. The CDR3 loop spans 19 amino acids. As DNA, the CDR3 is TGTGCCAGCTCACTCAGGACTAGCGGGGGCTCCGCGGGGTACAATGAGCAGTTCTTC. Translating gives CASSLRTSGGSAGYNEQFF.

This chain uses TRBV6-2 or TRBV6-3 with TRBJ2-5; D not resolved. Per germline, CDR1 MNHEY and CDR2 SVGEGT. V dropped 2 bases and J dropped 2 bases, with 9 bases sitting between them. This CDR3 is 14 amino acids long. CDR3 bases: TGTGCCAGCAGTTACGGGCCGTATCAAGAGACCCAGTACTTC. Protein sequence: CASSYGPYQETQYF.

J is TRBJ2-5 and V is TRBV12-3 or TRBV12-4; D is unclear. The CDR3 has 13 amino acids. Trimming left V 5 bases short and J 3 bases short, with 10 bases between. The chain's CDR3 is CASSLTDEETQYF. The CDR3 DNA sequence: TGTGCCAGCAGTCTGACGGACGAAGAGACCCAGTACTTC.

The chain combines TRBV9 with TRBJ2-7; 8 bases agree with TRBD1. The length of the CDR3 is 16 residues. Germline V CDR1 and CDR2: SGDLS, YYNGEE. V shed 3 bases, J shed 3 bases, and the junction held 11 bases outside the gene matches. Here the CDR3 reads CASSARSGQAIYEQYF. The CDR3 DNA sequence: TGTGCCAGCAGCGCGAGATCGGGACAGGCAATCTACGAGCAGTACTTC.

The chain recombines TRBV19 with TRBJ2-1; 7 bases are shared with TRBD2. The CDR3 loop spans 13 amino acids. The ends lost 10 bases at V and 12 bases at J; junction bases unmatched: 15. Germline loops: CDR1 LNHDA, CDR2 SQIVND (reference sequence). CDR3 loop: CATSREGLPWQFF. The CDR3 DNA reads TGTGCCACCAGTAGGGAGGGCCTCCCGTGGCAGTTCTTC.

The V and J genes are TRBV19 and TRBJ2-5; D gene unclear. Germline assignment: CDR1 LNHDA and CDR2 SQIVND (reference sequence). Trimming took 3 bases from V and 5 from J, leaving 10 bases between them. The CDR3 extends over 13 amino acids. This CDR3 reads CASSIQTRETQYF. CDR3 nucleotide sequence: TGTGCCAGTAGTATCCAAACGAGGGAGACCCAGTACTTC. The full variable domain, its missing parts supplied by reference TRBV19 and TRBJ2-5, is DGGITQSPKYLFRKEGQNVTLSCEQNLNHDAMYWYRQDPGQGLRLIYYSQIVNDFQKGDIAEGYSVSREKKESFPLTVTSAQKNPTAFYLCASSIQTRETQYFGPGTRLLVL.

The V gene is TRBV28, the J gene TRBJ1-1, with 9 bases fitting TRBD1. This CDR3 region has 16 residues. CDR1 MDHEN and CDR2 SYDVKM come from the germline V gene. J was trimmed by 4 bases and V by 6 bases; bases with no gene match: 12. CDR3 nucleotide sequence: TGTGCCAGCAGCGTCCCGGGACAGGGTTGGGGCACTGAAGCTTTCTTT. Translation: CASSVPGQGWGTEAFF.

This sequence joins TRBV5-1 and TRBJ2-5, with TRBD2 matching 9 bases. The CDR3 sequence is 16 residues long. Looked up from germline, CDR1 is SGHRS and CDR2 is YFSETQ. V trimming: 4 bases; J trimming: 5 bases; junction bases outside the gene matches: 12. Written as DNA, the CDR3 is TGCGCCAGCAGCGGACCGGGACTAGCAGCTGGGGAGACCCAGTACTTC. Translated, it gives CASSGPGLAAGETQYF.

The V gene is TRBV2, the J gene TRBJ1-2; the D gene is possibly TRBD1 (5 bases). Germline CDR1 reads SNHLY; CDR2 reads FYNNEI. The CDR3 covers 14 residues. V gave up 6 bases and J gave up 4 bases, with 15 bases separating them. Here the CDR3 DNA reads TGTGCCAGCAGCCCCATGACAGCTATCTATGGCTACACCTTC. Its translation: CASSPMTAIYGYTF.

This clone was detected only a few times. The chain links TRBV5-4 to TRBJ1-2, with TRBD1 as a possible D gene (5 bases). The CDR3 is 15 amino acids. Germline CDR1 SGHNT, CDR2 YYREEE (reference sequence). The V end was cut by 4 bases, the J end by 4 bases, with 17 bases between. DNA of the CDR3: TGTGCCAGCAGCCCGACAGAGGCTCGCGGCTATGGCTACACCTTC. This sequence encodes CASSPTEARGYGYTF.

The V call is TRBV2, the J call TRBJ1-5; D may be TRBD1 (6 bases). Germline CDR1 reads SNHLY; CDR2 reads FYNNEI. This CDR3 region has 13 residues. Trimming left V 6 bases short and J 4 bases short, with 10 bases between. The CDR3 sequence is CASSPQGNQPQHF. The DNA for the CDR3 is TGTGCCAGCAGCCCTCAGGGGAATCAGCCCCAGCATTTT.

V and J are TRBV6-1 and TRBJ1-5, with D unresolved. The CDR3 sequence is 15 residues long. Germline V CDR1 and CDR2: MNHNS, SASEGT. Trimming stripped 3 bases from V and 2 bases from J, with 11 bases between. Written as DNA, the CDR3 is TGTGCCAGCAGTGAGAGAGGAGGGCGCAATCAGCCCCAGCATTTT. Translated: CASSERGGRNQPQHF.

The chain has TRBV5-1 and TRBJ2-5; 7 bases map to TRBD2. The ends lost 3 bases at V and 5 bases at J; junction bases unmatched: 7. This CDR3 spans 14 amino acids. Germline CDR1 and CDR2: SGHRS and YFSETQ. In DNA form, the CDR3 reads TGCGCCAGCAGCTCCGGCGGGGGAGGGGAGACCCAGTACTTC. Its translation is CASSSGGGGETQYF.

This chain joins TRBV27 and TRBJ1-2; D remains unclear. V gave up 0 bases and J gave up 5 bases, with 7 bases separating them. Germline lookup yields CDR1 MNHEY and CDR2 SMNVEV (reference sequence). The CDR3 contains 13 residues. The CDR3 spells CASSLSMGYGYTF. In nucleotides, the CDR3 is TGTGCCAGCAGTTTATCTATGGGGTATGGCTACACCTTC.

The genes are TRBV19 and TRBJ2-1; D ambiguous. The CDR3 length is 15 residues. Germline V gene sequence: CDR1 LNHDA, CDR2 SQIVND (reference sequence). Deletions cut 2 bases from V and 6 bases from J, with 14 bases between. The CDR3 sequence: CASSIYPGRFNEQFF. CDR3 nucleotide sequence: TGTGCCAGTAGTATATACCCCGGACGGTTCAATGAGCAGTTCTTC.

The rearrangement joins TRBV10-3 to TRBJ2-1; D unresolved. Germline CDR1 ENHRY, CDR2 SYGVKD. V lost 0 bases, J lost 4 bases, and 7 bases lay in between. The CDR3 loop spans 14 amino acids. CDR3 coding DNA: TGTGCCATCAGTGAGTCTGTACTTTACAATGAGCAGTTCTTC. This sequence encodes CAISESVLYNEQFF.